This is a list of T cell receptor beta chains from one sample in a study of blood T cell repertoires in COVID-19. The repertoire was sequenced with immunoSEQ multiplex PCR; TCRdb's copy has only in-frame clones and lacks some. In the table there are some 40,000 clones, 80% to 95% of which are singletons. The source material was peripheral blood. The source is a man aged 50 to 59 with active COVID-19. Each CDR3 is given without its conserved first and last residue.

TRBV27 ASRASQANYGYT
TRBV29-1 SAWSQKQETQY
TRBV7-2 ASSLSSRGSSEAF
TRBV30 AYGTNYGYT
TRBV20-1 SASGSYEQY
TRBV9 ASSPQRGSANYGYT
TRBV19 ASSIVGGRGYT
TRBV7-7 ASTPGTTAAGELF
TRBV2 ASSLLRAANGEKLF
TRBV4-1 ASSHDVGGEQF
TRBV7-2 ASSLVSLSDTQY
TRBV7-8 ASSFGGSYNEQF
TRBV2 ASSGTGGSSYNEQF
TRBV5-1 ASRLAGGSEQY
TRBV6-5 ASTRDQGGPGELF
TRBV5-1 ASMGGGTSTDTQY
TRBV5-6 ASSLAQGINEKLF
TRBV3-1/TRBV3-2 ASSQVAGSLAKNIQY
TRBV28 ASSSGSDNEKLF
TRBV5-6 ASSGQGFTQY
TRBV7-3 ASTSSGGITDTQY
TRBV18 ASSPRDRRNTEAF
TRBV10-2 ASAYVGAQY
TRBV7-9 ASSLGSTYEQF
TRBV5-1 ASSLLAGSGELF
TRBV2 ASSATGSSYEQY
TRBV4-1 ASSQDMAGGYGYT